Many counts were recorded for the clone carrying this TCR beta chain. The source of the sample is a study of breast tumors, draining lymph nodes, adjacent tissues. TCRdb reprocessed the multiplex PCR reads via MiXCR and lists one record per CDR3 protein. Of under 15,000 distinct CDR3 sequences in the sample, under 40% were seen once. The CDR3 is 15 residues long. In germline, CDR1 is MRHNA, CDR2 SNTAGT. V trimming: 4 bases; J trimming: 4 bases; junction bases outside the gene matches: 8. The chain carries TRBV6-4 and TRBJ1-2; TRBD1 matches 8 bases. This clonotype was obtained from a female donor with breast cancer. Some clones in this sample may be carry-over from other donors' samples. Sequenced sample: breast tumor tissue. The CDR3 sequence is CASSVASGQAYGYTF. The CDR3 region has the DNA TGTGCCAGCAGTGTAGCGTCGGGACAGGCCTATGGCTACACCTTC.